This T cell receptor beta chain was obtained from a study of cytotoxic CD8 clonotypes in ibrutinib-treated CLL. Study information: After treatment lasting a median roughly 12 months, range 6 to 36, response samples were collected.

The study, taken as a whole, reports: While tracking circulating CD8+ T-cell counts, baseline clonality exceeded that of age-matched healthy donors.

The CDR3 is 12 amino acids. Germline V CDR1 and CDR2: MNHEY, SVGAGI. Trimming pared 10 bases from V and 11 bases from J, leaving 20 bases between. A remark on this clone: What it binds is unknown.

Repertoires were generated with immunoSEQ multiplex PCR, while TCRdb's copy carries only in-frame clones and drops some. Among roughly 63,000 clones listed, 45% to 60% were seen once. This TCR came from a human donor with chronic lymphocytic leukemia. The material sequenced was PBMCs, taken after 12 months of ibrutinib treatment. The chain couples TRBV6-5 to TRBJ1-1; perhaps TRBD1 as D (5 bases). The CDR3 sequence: CATGGRTRGAFF. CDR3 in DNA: TGTGCCACGGGAGGACGGACGCGGGGGGCTTTCTTT.